The 26 T cell receptor beta chains given below trace back to one sample, sequenced in a study of T cells in Graves' hyperthyroidism and ophthalmopathy. Amplified TCR beta CDR3 regions came from RNA transcripts. RT-PCR in the first round (using the HTBI primer set) targeted the TCR CDR3. TCRdb independently ran MiXCR on the multiplex PCR reads; one entry per CDR3 protein. Of 550,000 to 800,000 distinct CDR3 sequences in the sample, roughly 17% were seen once. The sample was blood. The receptor set was obtained from a man aged 18 to 35 with Graves' hyperthyroidism.

This clonotype was seen more than once but under ten times. This rearrangement joins TRBV5-1 to TRBJ1-4; a possible D gene is TRBD1 (5 bases). The CDR3 contains 16 residues. V lost 4 bases, J lost 5 bases, and 18 bases lay in between. Germline CDR1 reads SGHRS; CDR2 reads YFSETQ. The CDR3 bases are TGCGCCAGCAGCCCTGGGACCGAAGGGCGCAATGAAAAACTGTTTTTT. It translates to CASSPGTEGRNEKLFF.

This clonotype was observed at least ten times. This sequence joins TRBV27 and TRBJ2-7, with TRBD2 as a possible D gene (7 bases). V gave up 6 bases and J gave up 1 base, with 13 bases separating them. This CDR3 is 14 amino acids long. Germline loops: CDR1 MNHEY, CDR2 SMNVEV (reference sequence). The CDR3 nucleotides are TGTGCCAGCAGACGGAAGGGGGGGTCCTACGAGCAGTACTTC. This gives the protein CASRRKGGSYEQYF.

The V and J genes are TRBV20-1 and TRBJ2-1; 9 bases align to TRBD2. Germline assignment: CDR1 DFQATT and CDR2 SNEGSKA (reference sequence). CDR3 length: 14 amino acids. The V gene end was trimmed by 6 bases and the J gene end by 9 bases; junction bases not matched to a gene: 12. The CDR3 sequence: CSAMGGGAGGEQFF. The CDR3 DNA reads TGCAGTGCGATGGGGGGCGGAGCGGGGGGTGAGCAGTTCTTC.

This clonotype was seen more than once but under ten times. V is TRBV2 and J is TRBJ1-5; D gene ambiguous. CDR3 length equals 13 residues. V dropped 7 bases and J dropped 4 bases, with 11 bases sitting between them. Germline loops: CDR1 SNHLY, CDR2 FYNNEI. Here the CDR3 reads CASTRVGNQPQHF. The CDR3 nucleotides read TGTGCCAGCACCCGGGTAGGGAATCAGCCCCAGCATTTT.

In its sample, this clonotype was seen many times. The gene calls are TRBV3-1 and TRBJ2-2; D gene ambiguous. V lost 8 bases and J 1 base, leaving 5 bases between the germline ends. This CDR3 is 12 amino acids long. Germline V lookup: CDR1 LGHDT, CDR2 YNNKEL (reference sequence). DNA for the CDR3: TGTGCCAGCGTCGGGAACACCGGGGAGCTGTTTTTT. Translation gives CASVGNTGELFF.

The CDR3 loop is CASSFSRGEGGADTQYF. In nucleotides, the CDR3 is TGTGCCAGCAGCTTCAGCCGCGGGGAGGGAGGGGCAGATACGCAGTATTTT. The chain uses TRBV7-9 and TRBJ2-3, with TRBD2 matching 7 bases. Germline-derived CDR1 and CDR2 are SEHNR and FQNEAQ (reference sequence). The CDR3 has 17 amino acids. J gave up 4 bases and V 3 bases, and 13 bases lay outside the gene matches.

The chain is built from TRBV7-9 and TRBJ2-3, with D maybe TRBD1 (5 bases). Germline V gives CDR1 SEHNR, CDR2 FQNEAQ (reference sequence). Trimming removed 5 bases at V and 4 bases at J, with 13 bases between. The CDR3 contains 14 residues. In DNA, the CDR3 is TGTGCCAGCAGCATTAGACAGACGGCAGATACGCAGTATTTT. Protein sequence: CASSIRQTADTQYF.

The table lists this clonotype with a few counts. The chain couples TRBV3-1 to TRBJ1-6; possible D gene TRBD1, 5 bases. The CDR3 covers 14 residues. Trimming cost V 3 bases and J 5 bases, with 8 bases left between them. Germline V CDR1 and CDR2: LGHDT, YNNKEL (reference sequence). The DNA for the CDR3 is TGTGCCAGCAGCCACGGGGGGAATAATTCACCCCTCCACTTT. Protein sequence: CASSHGGNNSPLHF.

The chain carries TRBV13 and TRBJ1-1; D unresolved. The germline gives CDR1 PRHDT, CDR2 FYEKMQ (reference sequence). The CDR3 contains 15 residues. V was trimmed by 2 bases and J by 1 base, leaving 11 bases between them. The CDR3 loop is CASSLMGATNTEAFF. In nucleotides, the CDR3 is TGTGCCAGCAGCTTAATGGGAGCCACGAACACTGAAGCTTTCTTT.

This clonotype appeared a few times. V usage is TRBV11-2 and J usage is TRBJ2-2, with 9 bases identical to TRBD1. V lost 4 bases and J lost 4; bases outside the gene matches: 7. The length of the CDR3 is 16 residues. From germline, CDR1 is SGHAT and CDR2 FQNNGV. The DNA of the CDR3 is TGTGCCAGCAGCTCCAAGGGACAGGGCGGCACCGGGGAGCTGTTTTTT. This encodes CASSSKGQGGTGELFF.

The sample holds many counts of this clonotype. The rearrangement joins TRBV27 to TRBJ2-3, with TRBD1 matching 7 bases. With 7 bases clipped from V and 4 bases from J, the junction kept 11 bases outside the gene matches. The CDR3 is 15 amino acids. CDR1 and CDR2 from the germline V gene are MNHEY and SMNVEV (reference sequence). The chain's CDR3 is CASIPNQGVPDTQYF. The CDR3 region has the DNA TGTGCCAGCATCCCGAATCAGGGGGTACCAGATACGCAGTATTTT.

This clonotype was counted many times. The CDR3 is CASTDIPHEQYF. CDR3 nucleotides: TGTGCCAGCACGGACATCCCCCACGAGCAGTACTTC. V is TRBV28 and J is TRBJ2-7, with a tentative D call TRBD1 (5 bases). CDR3 length: 12 residues. V lost 7 bases and J lost 5, with 12 bases in between. Germline V lookup: CDR1 MDHEN, CDR2 SYDVKM.

This clonotype was picked up a small number of times. The rearrangement links TRBV24-1 to TRBJ2-3; D ambiguous. This CDR3 contains 15 residues. CDR1 and CDR2 (germline): KGHDR, SFDVKD. V was pared by 7 bases and J by 0 bases, with 13 bases between. In nucleotides, the CDR3 is TGTGCCACCAGAAGCAGCTGGTCTAGCACAGATACGCAGTATTTT. This codes for CATRSSWSSTDTQYF.

This clonotype was recorded many times. This rearrangement joins TRBV3-1 to TRBJ1-2; possibly TRBD1 for D (5 bases). V lost 0 bases to trimming and J lost 2 bases, with 10 bases between them. The CDR3 extends over 15 amino acids. CDR1 is LGHDT and CDR2 is YNNKEL in the germline V gene (reference sequence). The CDR3 spells CASSQDHQGNYGYTF. The CDR3 DNA is TGTGCCAGCAGCCAAGATCACCAGGGCAACTATGGCTACACCTTC.

Regarding this clonotype: At one boundary the junction diverges from the germline segment, which might be a read error. The chain employs TRBV29-1 and TRBJ2-7; no reliable D call. From germline, CDR1 is SQVTM and CDR2 ANQGSEA. The CDR3 is made up of 12 amino acids. This CDR3 is CSVEADTYDQYF. Here the CDR3 DNA reads TGCAGCGTTGAGGCAGACACCTACGATCAGTACTTC.

This clonotype has more than one count but fewer than ten. V is TRBV13 and J is TRBJ2-2; 10 nucleotides align to TRBD1. There are 16 residues in the CDR3. The germline CDR1 and CDR2 sequences are PRHDT and FYEKMQ (reference sequence). The junction had 8 bases not matched to a gene; V was cut back by 5 bases and J by 5 bases. CDR3 protein: CASSQDRGLLTGELFF. The CDR3 nucleotides read TGTGCCAGCAGCCAAGACAGGGGGCTGTTAACCGGGGAGCTGTTTTTT.

The chain is built from TRBV30 and TRBJ2-7, with TRBD2 matching 7 bases. CDR3 length equals 13 residues. Germline V gene lookup returns CDR1 GTSNPN and CDR2 SVGIG (reference sequence). V shed 5 bases and J 1 base; nucleotides not matched to a gene: 5. The CDR3 DNA is TGTGCCTGGGAGGCTAGCGGATCCTACGAGCAGTACTTC. It codes for CAWEASGSYEQYF.

The rearrangement joins TRBV7-9 to TRBJ1-1; no definite D call. With 5 bases removed from V and 10 bases from J, the gap between germline ends came to 14 bases. The CDR3 is made up of 12 amino acids. The germline gives CDR1 SEHNR, CDR2 FQNEAQ (reference sequence). The CDR3 reads CASSDIAIGAFF. The CDR3 DNA follows: TGTGCCAGCAGCGATATAGCGATTGGAGCTTTCTTT. Based on the CDR3 plus reference TRBV7-9 and TRBJ1-1, the full variable domain is DTGVSQNPRHKITKRGQNVTFRCDPISEHNRLYWYRQTLGQGPEFLTYFQNEAQLEKSRLLSDRFSAERPKGSFSTLEIQRTEQGDSAMYLCASSDIAIGAFFGQGTRLTVV.

This clonotype was seen many times. J is TRBJ2-7 and V is TRBV2, with 10 bases lining up with TRBD2. V lost 8 bases, J lost 3 bases, and 7 bases stayed unmatched. The CDR3 has 14 residues. Germline V gene sequence: CDR1 SNHLY, CDR2 FYNNEI. Here the CDR3 DNA reads TGTGCCAGCTCGGTAGCGGGAGGCCTCTACGAGCAGTACTTC. Its protein product is CASSVAGGLYEQYF.

The genes are TRBV12-3 or TRBV12-4 and TRBJ1-5, with TRBD1 as a possible D gene (6 bases). The CDR3 contains 15 residues. Trimming left V 5 bases short and J 5 bases short, with 16 bases between. The CDR3 sequence is CASSNAVGGYQPQHF. The CDR3 DNA follows: TGTGCCAGCAGTAATGCGGTTGGGGGCTATCAGCCCCAGCATTTT.

This clonotype was seen a handful of times. This chain links TRBV15 with TRBJ1-6, with D hard to call. The CDR3 consists of 14 residues. Trimming shortened V by 5 bases and J by 0 bases, and 5 bases separated the two germline ends. CDR1 is LNHNV and CDR2 is YYDKDF in the germline V gene (reference sequence). The CDR3 loop reads CATSGGSYNSPLHF. CDR3 bases: TGTGCCACCAGCGGAGGCTCCTATAATTCACCCCTCCACTTT.

This clonotype has just a few counts. The chain has TRBV4-1 and TRBJ2-2; D remains ambiguous. Trimming cost V 1 base and J 4 bases, with 10 bases left between them. Germline assignment: CDR1 MGHRA and CDR2 YSYEKL. The CDR3 is 15 residues long. CDR3 loop: CASSQGAAGTGELFF. The CDR3 nucleotides are TGCGCCAGCAGCCAAGGAGCCGCCGGCACCGGGGAGCTGTTTTTT.

This sequence joins TRBV6-1 and TRBJ2-7, with D possibly being TRBD1 or TRBD2 (5 bases each). The CDR3 has 15 amino acids. Germline lookup yields CDR1 MNHNS and CDR2 SASEGT. V dropped 6 bases and J dropped 0 bases, with 15 bases sitting between them. The CDR3: CASRVTGAPSYEQYF. In nucleotides, the CDR3 is TGTGCCAGCAGAGTTACCGGGGCCCCCTCCTACGAGCAGTACTTC.

The sample holds many counts of this clonotype. The rearrangement joins TRBV19 to TRBJ2-1; D possibly corresponds to TRBD2 (5 bases). Between the trimmed V and J ends, which lost 6 bases and 4 bases, there was a span of 13 bases. This CDR3 contains 14 residues. The V gene's germline CDR1 is LNHDA and CDR2 SQIVND (reference sequence). Here the CDR3 DNA reads TGTGCCAGTAGCATCTCCGGGAATTACAATGAGCAGTTCTTC. This encodes CASSISGNYNEQFF.

This clonotype was counted a few times. J is TRBJ2-5 and V is TRBV13; 8 nucleotides match TRBD1. J lost 0 bases, V lost 5 bases, and 8 bases had no gene match. The V gene's germline CDR1 is PRHDT and CDR2 FYEKMQ (reference sequence). The CDR3 is made up of 16 amino acids. This CDR3 is CASSPRQGADQETQYF. CDR3 nucleotide sequence: TGTGCCAGCAGCCCAAGGCAGGGGGCTGACCAAGAGACCCAGTACTTC.

The rearrangement joins TRBV30 to TRBJ2-1; the D is unclear. The CDR3 covers 13 residues. The germline CDR1 and CDR2 sequences are GTSNPN and SVGIG (reference sequence). Deletions cut 4 bases from V and 0 bases from J, with 7 bases between. The DNA of the CDR3 is TGTGCCTGGAATATAGTCTCCTACAATGAGCAGTTCTTC. It codes for CAWNIVSYNEQFF.